The entry below gives a single TCR beta chain sequence along with its context. In the original analysis: The authors estimated nucleated cell counts from reference gene primer amplification. Only in-frame clones appear in the TCRdb table, and some are missing; sequencing was by immunoSEQ multiplex PCR. The V and J calls and clone size were taken over from that table, and D and trimming were inferred from the DNA. The profile covers 88,000 or so clones, with approximately 84% appearing a single time and about 4% taken by the ten largest. The sample is drawn from a study of blood T cell repertoires in COVID-19. For the study at large: The analysed material was cDNA or gDNA that came from T cells, B-cell-depleted T cells, or PBMCs.

V lost 5 bases to trimming and J lost 8 bases, with 15 bases between them. CDR3 length equals 13 residues. Germline V gene lookup returns CDR1 SGHTA and CDR2 FQGNSA. The chain links TRBV7-2 to TRBJ1-2, with D uncertain. The receptor comes from a man aged 55 to 70 with acute or convalescent COVID-19. Sequencing was done on a sample of peripheral blood. CDR3 coding DNA: TGTGCCAGCAGCCAGGACTTGCGGCGCGGCTACACCTTC. Translated: CASSQDLRRGYTF.